This T cell receptor beta chain was sequenced during a study of siplizumab effects on memory and regulatory T cells. Findings of the study overall: Assignment of a naive or memory phenotype failed for roughly 80-96% of the proliferating CD4+ or CD8+ clones. No functional test confirmed suppression by proliferating siplizumab-culture Tregs.

This clone was detected only once. The antigen remains undetermined. Approximately 100,000 TCR templates underwent assay in each sample. Profiled with immunoSEQ multiplex PCR; TCRdb holds only in-frame clones, not every one. The sample includes roughly 100,000 clones, around 90% of them seen just once. The length of the CDR3 is 15 residues. With V trimmed by 2 bases and J by 3 bases, 6 bases remained unmatched. Germline lookup yields CDR1 GTSNPN and CDR2 SVGIG (reference sequence). The sequencing input was non-Treg CD4+ T cells sorted from blood. The chain uses TRBV30 and TRBJ2-1; 8 bases are shared with TRBD1. The clonotype comes from a human donor in good health. In DNA form, the CDR3 reads TGTGCCTGGAGTCGAGGCGGGACAGGCTACAATGAGCAGTTCTTC. It specifies CAWSRGGTGYNEQFF.